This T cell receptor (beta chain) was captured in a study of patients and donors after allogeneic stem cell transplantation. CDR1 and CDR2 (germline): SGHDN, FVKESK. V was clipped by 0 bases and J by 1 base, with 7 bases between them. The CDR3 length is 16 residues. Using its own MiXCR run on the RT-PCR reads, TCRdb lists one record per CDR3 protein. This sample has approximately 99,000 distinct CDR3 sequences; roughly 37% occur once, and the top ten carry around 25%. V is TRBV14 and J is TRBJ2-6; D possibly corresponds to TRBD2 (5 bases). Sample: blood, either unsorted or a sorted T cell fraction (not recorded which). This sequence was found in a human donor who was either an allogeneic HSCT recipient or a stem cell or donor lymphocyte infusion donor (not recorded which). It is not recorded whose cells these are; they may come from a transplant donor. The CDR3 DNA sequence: TGTGCCAGCAGCCAAGAACGGGGTTCTGGGGCCAACGTCCTGACTTTC. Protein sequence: CASSQERGSGANVLTF. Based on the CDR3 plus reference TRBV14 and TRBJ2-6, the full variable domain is EAGVTQFPSHSVIEKGQTVTLRCDPISGHDNLYWYRRVMGKEIKFLLHFVKESKQDESGMPNNRFLAERTGGTYSTLKVQPAELEDSGVYFCASSQERGSGANVLTFGAGSRLTVL.